Included here is one T cell receptor (beta chain) sequence, with context. Its antigen is currently unknown. Read coverage stops 3 residues before the CDR3 terminus; the germline J gene supplies the remainder. These data are taken from a study of T cells in women clearing cervical HPV infection. Across the study: With HLA typing for only a few women, HLA confounding remains possible. Broader study findings: Repertoire richness, not evenness, was significantly elevated in CIN3+ cases versus controls.

V was clipped by 2 bases and J by 6 bases, with 9 bases between them. The germline CDR1 and CDR2 sequences are DFQATT and SNEGSKA (reference sequence). There are 12 residues in the CDR3. Assay used: immunoSEQ multiplex PCR; TCRdb lists only in-frame clones, some missing. The sample spans just over 20,000 clones; the ten largest clones claim approximately 5%. MY09/MY11 PCR detected cervical HPV DNA; dot-blot assigned genotypes. J is TRBJ2-3 and V is TRBV20-1; D may be TRBD2 (5 bases). Sequenced: blood buffy coat. The clonotype originates from a woman aged 18-70 years with a cervical HPV16 infection that either progressed to CIN3+ or cleared (not recorded which). Partial CDR3 DNA: TGCAGTGCTAGACCGGACTGGGATACG. Amino acid sequence: CSARPDWDT. The complete CDR3 reads CSARPDWDTQYF.